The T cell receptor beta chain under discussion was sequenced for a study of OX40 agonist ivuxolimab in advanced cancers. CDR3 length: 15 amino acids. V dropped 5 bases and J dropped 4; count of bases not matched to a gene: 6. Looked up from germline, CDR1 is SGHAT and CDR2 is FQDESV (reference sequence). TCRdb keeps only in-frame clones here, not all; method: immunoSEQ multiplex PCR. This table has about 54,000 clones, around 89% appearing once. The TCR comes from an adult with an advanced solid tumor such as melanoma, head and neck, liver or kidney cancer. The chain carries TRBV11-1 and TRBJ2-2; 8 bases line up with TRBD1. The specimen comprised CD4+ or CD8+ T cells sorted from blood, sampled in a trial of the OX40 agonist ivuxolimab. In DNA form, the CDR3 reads TGTGCCAGCAGCCGGCCCACAGGGGGCACCGGGGAGCTGTTTTTT. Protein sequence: CASSRPTGGTGELFF.